This passage covers 18 T cell receptor beta chains from one sample sequenced in a study of regulatory T cells in long-lasting Graves disease. Time point noted: newly diagnosed GD, antithyroid drugs for less than 3 months. RNA extracted from PBMCs served as the sequencing template. Investigators prepared the TCR beta libraries by applying iRepertoire HTBI primers and Arm-PCR of CDR3 regions. TCRdb re-called the multiplex PCR reads with MiXCR, one entry per CDR3 protein. The table records 400,000 to 550,000 distinct CDR3 sequences, under 15% of them present only once. These data were likewise used in another study, on T cells in Graves' hyperthyroidism and ophthalmopathy.

The starting material was peripheral blood mononuclear cells (PBMCs), obtained at new diagnosis, from a patient treated with antithyroid drugs. These receptors were taken from a woman aged 30 to 39 with Graves disease.

This clonotype was observed at least ten times. The chain combines TRBV5-1 with TRBJ2-7; tentatively, D is TRBD2 (5 bases). Trimming removed 1 base at V and 4 bases at J, with 21 bases between. Germline values: CDR1 SGHRS, CDR2 YFSETQ. This CDR3 comprises 17 residues. The CDR3 spells CASSLSVLAAQRYEQYF. The CDR3 DNA is TGCGCCAGCAGCTTGTCGGTCCTCGCGGCCCAGCGGTACGAGCAGTACTTC. Full variable domain (rest looked up from reference TRBV5-1 and TRBJ2-7): KAGVTQTPRYLIKTRGQQVTLSCSPISGHRSVSWYQQTPGQGLQFLFEYFSETQRNKGNFPGRFSGRQFSNSRSEMNVSTLELGDSALYLCASSLSVLAAQRYEQYFGPGTRLTVT.

This clonotype came up a few times. Possible read error: a much larger clone is one base away. A read error is likely, as this CDR3 ends without the conserved phenylalanine or tryptophan. The genes are TRBV3-1 and TRBJ1-1, with D uncertain. Trimming took off 3 bases at V and 7 bases at J, with 9 bases between the two ends. The CDR3 extends over 12 amino acids. Germline assignment: CDR1 LGHDT and CDR2 YNNKEL (reference sequence). The CDR3 bases are TGTGCCAGCAGCCATAGGACCAATGAAGCTTTCTCT. Translating gives CASSHRTNEAFS.

This clonotype was counted ten times or more. This chain uses TRBV11-2 with TRBJ1-6; no definite D call. There are 14 residues in the CDR3. V was cut by 5 bases and J by 10 bases, with 15 bases left in between. Germline assignment: CDR1 SGHAT and CDR2 FQNNGV. CDR3 DNA sequence: TGTGCCAGCAGCCGTACTGACTTCATGTCACCCCTCCACTTT. As protein: CASSRTDFMSPLHF.

There are a few counts of this clonotype. CDR3 loop: CASSYAAGATGELFF. The CDR3 DNA sequence: TGTGCCAGCAGTTACGCGGCAGGCGCCACCGGGGAGCTGTTTTTT. J is TRBJ2-2 and V is TRBV6-5; D ambiguous. The germline V gene has CDR1 MNHEY and CDR2 SVGAGI. This CDR3 is 15 amino acids long. The V and J ends lost 2 bases and 4 bases respectively, with 11 bases between them.

This clonotype was found many times. The gene calls are TRBV27 and TRBJ1-4; D gene unclear. V lost 3 bases, J lost 6 bases, and 14 bases lay in between. Germline values: CDR1 MNHEY, CDR2 SMNVEV (reference sequence). The CDR3 is 15 residues long. The CDR3 DNA follows: TGTGCCAGCAGTTTGACCGGGCCACCGGATGAAAAACTGTTTTTT. Residues: CASSLTGPPDEKLFF. The full variable domain, with the rest looked up from reference TRBV27 and TRBJ1-4, is EAQVTQNPRYLITVTGKKLTVTCSQNMNHEYMSWYRQDPGLGLRQIYYSMNVEVTDKGDVPEGYKVSRKEKRNFPLILESPSPNQTSLYFCASSLTGPPDEKLFFGSGTQLSVL.

This clonotype was recorded many times. As DNA, the CDR3 is TGTGCCAGCAGGATTACCCCACTTAGGGTCCGCAATCAGCCCCAGCATTTT. Its protein product is CASRITPLRVRNQPQHF. The chain carries TRBV28 and TRBJ1-5; D is ambiguous. Deletions cut 6 bases from V and 2 bases from J, with 20 bases between. The CDR3 sequence is 17 residues long. The germline gives CDR1 MDHEN, CDR2 SYDVKM.

V is TRBV7-2 and J is TRBJ2-7, with 11 bases matching TRBD1. The CDR3 is 16 residues long. The V segment lost 5 bases and the J segment 4 bases; nucleotides outside the gene matches: 10. The germline CDR1 and CDR2 sequences are SGHTA and FQGNSA. The CDR3 DNA follows: TGTGCCAGCAGCCCGTCCCGGGACAGGGGGTTGTACGAGCAGTACTTC. The encoded protein is CASSPSRDRGLYEQYF. The variable domain in full, completed from reference TRBV7-2 and TRBJ2-7, reads GAGVSQSPSNKVTEKGKDVELRCDPISGHTALYWYRQSLGQGLEFLIYFQGNSAPDKSGLPSDRFSAERTGGSVSTLTIQRTQQEDSAVYLCASSPSRDRGLYEQYFGPGTRLTVT.

This clonotype was detected only a few times. The J gene is TRBJ1-2, the V gene TRBV13; tentative D call: TRBD1 (6 bases). The V gene's germline CDR1 is PRHDT and CDR2 FYEKMQ (reference sequence). V lost 2 bases to trimming and J lost 4 bases, with 14 bases between them. The CDR3 consists of 15 residues. The CDR3 spells CASSLKPGQTYGYTF. The CDR3 bases are TGTGCCAGCAGCTTAAAACCCGGACAGACCTATGGCTACACCTTC.

This clonotype was counted at least ten times. The rearrangement links TRBV24-1 to TRBJ2-1; TRBD2 matches at 12 bases. The length of the CDR3 is 17 residues. Looked up from germline, CDR1 is KGHDR and CDR2 is SFDVKD. Trimming removed 5 bases from V and 6 bases from J; junction bases left unmatched: 10. This chain's CDR3 is CATSALGLAGPGNEQFF. In DNA, the CDR3 is TGTGCCACCAGTGCCCTTGGACTAGCGGGGCCCGGCAATGAGCAGTTCTTC.

This clonotype has a count of ten or more. The chain is built from TRBV18 and TRBJ2-5; D is possibly TRBD1 (6 bases). Per the germline V gene, CDR1 is KGHSH and CDR2 is LQKENI. The V gene lost 0 bases and the J gene lost 3 bases, with 8 bases spanning the gap. This CDR3 has 14 amino acids. CDR3 nucleotides: TGTGCCAGCTCACCACCGGACAGAGAAGAGACCCAGTACTTC. Translation: CASSPPDREETQYF.

This clonotype was recorded a few times. The chain couples TRBV10-3 to TRBJ1-1; 7 bases align to TRBD1. Germline loops: CDR1 ENHRY, CDR2 SYGVKD. This CDR3 contains 15 residues. V lost 6 bases, J lost 1 base, and 8 bases stayed unmatched. The CDR3 coding sequence is TGTGCCATCAGAGAACCCGGACAGGCGAACACTGAAGCTTTCTTT. As protein: CAIREPGQANTEAFF.

This clonotype was seen many times. The gene calls are TRBV2 and TRBJ2-1; possibly TRBD1 or TRBD2 for D (5 bases each). The CDR3 length is 13 residues. V gave up 10 bases and J gave up 7 bases, with 17 bases separating them. Per the germline V gene, CDR1 is SNHLY and CDR2 is FYNNEI. CDR3 bases: TGTGCCATCCCCGGGGCCCGGGTGAATGAGCAGTTCTTC. Protein product: CAIPGARVNEQFF.

This clonotype has a count of ten or more. The rearrangement joins TRBV11-2 to TRBJ2-3; TRBD2 matches at 7 bases. The CDR3 is 20 residues long. Germline CDR1 reads SGHAT; CDR2 reads FQNNGV. The V gene end was trimmed by 5 bases and the J gene end by 2 bases; junction bases not matched to a gene: 22. DNA of the CDR3: TGTGCCAGCAGCCCCGTAGCGGGTCGGTCTTCACCCGCCCCCACAGATACGCAGTATTTT. Its protein product is CASSPVAGRSSPAPTDTQYF.

This clonotype was seen only a few times. This sequence joins TRBV7-3 and TRBJ2-3; weak D call: TRBD2 (6 bases). V was pared by 3 bases and J by 6 bases, with 13 bases between. Germline V gene data show CDR1 as SGHTA and CDR2 as FQGTGA. The CDR3 covers 14 residues. The CDR3 coding sequence is TGTGCCAGCAGCTTTGCGGGGCCCCCCGATACGCAGTATTTT. Residues: CASSFAGPPDTQYF.

This clonotype was seen a single time. One junction end does not reproduce the germline sequence, and a read error may be involved. The rearrangement links TRBV20-1 to TRBJ2-6; 12 nucleotides match TRBD1. This CDR3 comprises 16 residues. Per germline, CDR1 DFQATT and CDR2 SNEGSKA (reference sequence). The CDR3 protein is CSAKPGQGAGANVPTF. The DNA for the CDR3 is TGCAGTGCAAAACCGGGACAGGGGGCTGGGGCCAACGTCCCGACTTTC.

In this sample, this clonotype turned up many times. The chain employs TRBV20-1 and TRBJ2-1, with 9 nucleotides matching TRBD2. The trim removed 1 base at V and 7 bases at J, leaving 5 bases unmatched. Germline CDR1 is DFQATT and CDR2 is SNEGSKA (reference sequence). The CDR3 spans 14 residues. CDR3 sequence reads: CSARALAGINEQFF. The DNA of the CDR3 is TGCAGTGCTAGAGCCCTAGCGGGAATTAATGAGCAGTTCTTC.

This clonotype was observed a handful of times. V and J are TRBV30 and TRBJ2-5, with D unresolved. Germline assignment: CDR1 GTSNPN and CDR2 SVGIG (reference sequence). The CDR3 has 13 residues. The V end was cut by 1 base, the J end by 2 bases, with 8 bases between. The CDR3 spells CAWSGTLQETQYF. The CDR3 DNA reads TGTGCCTGGAGTGGGACCCTGCAAGAGACCCAGTACTTC.

This clonotype was counted at least ten times. The J gene is TRBJ2-1, the V gene TRBV29-1; 10 bases align to TRBD2. This CDR3 has 16 amino acids. The germline gives CDR1 SQVTM, CDR2 ANQGSEA. The V and J ends lost 7 bases and 7 bases, in that order; junction bases with no gene match: 16. CDR3 amino acids: CSAPSKAGGVRNEQFF. DNA for the CDR3: TGCAGCGCACCTTCTAAAGCGGGAGGGGTAAGAAATGAGCAGTTCTTC.